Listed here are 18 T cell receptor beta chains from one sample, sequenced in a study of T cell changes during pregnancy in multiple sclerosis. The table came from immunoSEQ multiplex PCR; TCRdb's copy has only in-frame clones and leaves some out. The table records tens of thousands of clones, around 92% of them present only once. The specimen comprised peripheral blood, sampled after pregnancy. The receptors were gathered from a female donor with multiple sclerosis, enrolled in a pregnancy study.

The CDR3 loop is CASSRYSGGPQETQYF. The CDR3 region has the DNA TGTGCCAGCAGCAGGTACAGCGGGGGGCCTCAAGAGACCCAGTACTTC. The chain carries TRBV4-2 and TRBJ2-5, with TRBD2 matching over 9 bases. The V and J ends lost 5 bases and 2 bases, in that order; junction bases with no gene match: 9. Germline values: CDR1 LGHNA, CDR2 YNFKEQ. The CDR3 runs 16 residues.

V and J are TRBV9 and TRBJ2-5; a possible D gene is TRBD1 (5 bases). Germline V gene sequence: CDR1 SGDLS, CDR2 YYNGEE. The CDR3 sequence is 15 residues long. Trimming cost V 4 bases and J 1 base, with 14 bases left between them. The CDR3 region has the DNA TGTGCCAGCAGCCCTCGAGGACACTTCCAAGAGACCCAGTACTTC. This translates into CASSPRGHFQETQYF.

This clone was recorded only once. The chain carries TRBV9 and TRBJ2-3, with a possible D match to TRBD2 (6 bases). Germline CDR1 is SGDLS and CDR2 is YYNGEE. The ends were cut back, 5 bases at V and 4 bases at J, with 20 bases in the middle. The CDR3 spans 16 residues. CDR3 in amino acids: CASSGGIGVGADTQYF. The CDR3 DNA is TGTGCCAGCAGTGGGGGGATTGGGGTGGGCGCAGATACGCAGTATTTT.

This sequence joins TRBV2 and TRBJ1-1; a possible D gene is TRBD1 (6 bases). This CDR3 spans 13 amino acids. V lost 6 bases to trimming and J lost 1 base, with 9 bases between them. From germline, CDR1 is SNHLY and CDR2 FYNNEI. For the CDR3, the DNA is TGTGCCAGCAGGTTACAGGGGAACACTGAAGCTTTCTTT. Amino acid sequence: CASRLQGNTEAFF.

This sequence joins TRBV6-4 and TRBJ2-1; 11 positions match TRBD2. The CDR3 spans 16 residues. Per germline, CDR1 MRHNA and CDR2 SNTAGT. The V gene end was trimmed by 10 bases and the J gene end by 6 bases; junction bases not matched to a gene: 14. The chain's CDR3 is CATREDGTSGANEQFF. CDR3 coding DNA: TGTGCCACCAGAGAAGACGGGACTAGCGGAGCCAATGAGCAGTTCTTC.

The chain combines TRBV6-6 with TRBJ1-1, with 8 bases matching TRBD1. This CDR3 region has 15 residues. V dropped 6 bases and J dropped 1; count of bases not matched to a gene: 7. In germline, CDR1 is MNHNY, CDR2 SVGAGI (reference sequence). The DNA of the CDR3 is TGTGCCAGCAGGGACAGGGTAAGATGGAACACTGAAGCTTTCTTT. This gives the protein CASRDRVRWNTEAFF.

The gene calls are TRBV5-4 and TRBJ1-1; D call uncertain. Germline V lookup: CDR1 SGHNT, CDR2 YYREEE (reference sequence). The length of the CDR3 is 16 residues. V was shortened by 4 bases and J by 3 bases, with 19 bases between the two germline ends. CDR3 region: CASSPSGLLKDTEAFF. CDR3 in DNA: TGTGCCAGCAGCCCCAGTGGGCTTCTCAAGGACACTGAAGCTTTCTTT.

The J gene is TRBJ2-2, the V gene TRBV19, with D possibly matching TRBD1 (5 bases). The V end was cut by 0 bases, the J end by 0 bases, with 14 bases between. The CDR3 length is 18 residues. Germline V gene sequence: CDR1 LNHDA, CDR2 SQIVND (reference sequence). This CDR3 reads CASSIDLVDSANTGELFF. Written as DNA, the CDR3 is TGTGCCAGTAGTATAGATCTAGTAGACAGCGCGAACACCGGGGAGCTGTTTTTT.

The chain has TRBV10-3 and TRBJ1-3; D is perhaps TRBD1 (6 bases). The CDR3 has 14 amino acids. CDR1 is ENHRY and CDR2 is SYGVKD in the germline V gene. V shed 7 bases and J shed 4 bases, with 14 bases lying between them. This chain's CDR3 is CAINSGTPGNTIYF. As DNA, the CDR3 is TGTGCCATCAATTCCGGGACACCCGGAAACACCATATATTTT.

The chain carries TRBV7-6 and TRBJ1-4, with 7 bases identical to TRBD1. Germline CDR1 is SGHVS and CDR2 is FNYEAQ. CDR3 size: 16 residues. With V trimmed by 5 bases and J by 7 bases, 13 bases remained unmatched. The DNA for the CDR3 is TGTGCCAGCAGCCCCACGGCGGGACAGACCAGTGAAAAACTGTTTTTT. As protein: CASSPTAGQTSEKLFF.

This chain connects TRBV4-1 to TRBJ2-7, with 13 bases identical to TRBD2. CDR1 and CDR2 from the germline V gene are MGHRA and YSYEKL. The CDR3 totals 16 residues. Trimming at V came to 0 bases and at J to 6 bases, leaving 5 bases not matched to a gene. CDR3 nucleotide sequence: TGCGCCAGCAGCCAAGAACTAGCGGGGGGGCCTATCGAGCAGTACTTC. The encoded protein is CASSQELAGGPIEQYF.

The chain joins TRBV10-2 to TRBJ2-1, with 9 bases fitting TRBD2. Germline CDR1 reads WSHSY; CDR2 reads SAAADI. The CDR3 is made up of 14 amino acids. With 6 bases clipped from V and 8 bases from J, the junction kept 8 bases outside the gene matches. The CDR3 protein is CASRAGGPFHEQFF. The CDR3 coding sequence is TGCGCCAGCAGGGCGGGAGGGCCGTTCCATGAGCAGTTCTTC.

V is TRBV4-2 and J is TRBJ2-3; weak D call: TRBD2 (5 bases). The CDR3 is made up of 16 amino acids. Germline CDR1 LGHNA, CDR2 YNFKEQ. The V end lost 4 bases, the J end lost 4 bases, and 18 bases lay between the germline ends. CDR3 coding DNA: TGTGCCAGCAGCCGGGGAGACACCAGTAGGGCAGATACGCAGTATTTT. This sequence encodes CASSRGDTSRADTQYF.

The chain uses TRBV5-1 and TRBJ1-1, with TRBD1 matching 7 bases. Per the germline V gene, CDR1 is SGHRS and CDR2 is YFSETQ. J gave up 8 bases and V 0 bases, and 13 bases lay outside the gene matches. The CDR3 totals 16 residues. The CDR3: CASSLETTGLSSEAFF. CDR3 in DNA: TGCGCCAGCAGCTTGGAAACGACAGGGTTGTCATCGGAAGCTTTCTTT.

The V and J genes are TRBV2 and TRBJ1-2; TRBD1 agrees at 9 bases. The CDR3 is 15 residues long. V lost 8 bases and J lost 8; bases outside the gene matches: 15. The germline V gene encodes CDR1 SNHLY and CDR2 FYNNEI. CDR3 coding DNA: TGTGCCAGCCGCCCGGGACAGGGAATTTCCACCGGCTACACCTTC. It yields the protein CASRPGQGISTGYTF.

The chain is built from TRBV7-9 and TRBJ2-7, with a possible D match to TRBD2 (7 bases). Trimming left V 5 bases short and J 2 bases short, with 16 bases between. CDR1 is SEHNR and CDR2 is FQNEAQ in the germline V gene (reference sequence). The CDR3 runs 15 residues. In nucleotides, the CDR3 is TGTGCCAGCAGCCCCCGGGGGGCCAGAGCCTACGAGCAGTACTTC. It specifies CASSPRGARAYEQYF.

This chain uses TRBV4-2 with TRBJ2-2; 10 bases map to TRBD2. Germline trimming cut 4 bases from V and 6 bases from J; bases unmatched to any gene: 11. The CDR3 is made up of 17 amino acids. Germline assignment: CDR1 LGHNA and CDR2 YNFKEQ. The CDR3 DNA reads TGTGCCAGCAGCCCTTACGCGACTAGCGGGTTACCCGGGGAGCTGTTTTTT. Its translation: CASSPYATSGLPGELFF.

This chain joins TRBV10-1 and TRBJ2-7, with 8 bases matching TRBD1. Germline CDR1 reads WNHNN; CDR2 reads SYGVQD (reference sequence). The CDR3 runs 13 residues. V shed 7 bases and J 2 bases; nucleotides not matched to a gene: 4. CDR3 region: CASIDRGPYEQYF. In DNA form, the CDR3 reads TGCGCCAGCATCGACAGGGGCCCCTACGAGCAGTACTTC.